What follows are 22 T cell receptor beta chains derived from one specimen sequenced in a study of T cell responses to AZD1222 COVID-19 vaccine (dated by TCRdb to 2020 to 2023). According to the study, the label for this sample's time point signals: about 28 days (+/-7) after the second vaccine dose. Library prep was done by the immunoSEQ multiplex PCR assay. This immuneACCESS table, as held by TCRdb, lists in-frame sequences with V and J called but not all clones. Of the missing ones, under half trace to an unresolved V gene in checked studies; the others have no known cause. This sample has 130,000 to 150,000 clones in its table, and 85% to 90% of those were observed once. Jointly, the top ten make up over 4.5% of the sample. The sample consisted of peripheral blood, taken 28 days after the second AZD1222 dose. These receptor sequences come from an adult who received the AZD1222 COVID-19 vaccine.

The CDR3 DNA follows: TGTGCCAGCAACCCAGCCCTTTATAATTCACCCCTCCACTTT. This encodes CASNPALYNSPLHF. The chain recombines TRBV6-5 with TRBJ1-6; D ambiguous. Looked up from germline, CDR1 is MNHEY and CDR2 is SVGAGI. The CDR3 has 14 residues. V was shortened by 7 bases and J by 4 bases, with 11 bases between the two germline ends.

The chain is built from TRBV2 and TRBJ2-1, with 8 bases matching TRBD2. The germline gives CDR1 SNHLY, CDR2 FYNNEI. Trimming removed 10 bases from V and 7 bases from J; junction bases left unmatched: 9. CDR3 size: 13 residues. This chain's CDR3 is CATGGERGNEQFF. CDR3 sequence (DNA): TGTGCCACCGGGGGGGAGAGAGGGAATGAGCAGTTCTTC.

This clone turned up a few times. The chain is built from TRBV6-6 and TRBJ2-7, with D unclear. CDR1 and CDR2 from the germline V gene are MNHNY and SVGAGI (reference sequence). Trimming took off 0 bases at V and 0 bases at J, with 6 bases between the two ends. The CDR3 length is 14 residues. DNA for the CDR3: TGTGCCAGCAGTTACTCGCTAGTCTCCTACGAGCAGTACTTC. Translated: CASSYSLVSYEQYF.

The chain has TRBV7-9 and TRBJ1-6; 7 bases are a match to TRBD1. The V gene's germline CDR1 is SEHNR and CDR2 FQNEAQ (reference sequence). The J segment lost 8 bases and the V segment lost 5 bases, leaving 9 bases of the junction unmatched. The CDR3 spans 15 residues. This chain's CDR3 is CASSPRQGYDSPLHF. As DNA, the CDR3 is TGTGCCAGCAGCCCCCGACAGGGCTACGATTCACCCCTCCACTTT.

The rearrangement joins TRBV6-5 to TRBJ2-2; D gene ambiguous. Germline assignment: CDR1 MNHEY and CDR2 SVGAGI. V was clipped by 6 bases and J by 7 bases, with 12 bases between them. The CDR3 contains 13 residues. The CDR3 DNA reads TGTGCCAGCAGCTCCTACATGGGCGGGGAGCTGTTTTTT. Translation: CASSSYMGGELFF.

The CDR3 loop reads CASRPVEGLQSAFF. The CDR3 DNA reads as TGTGCCAGCAGGCCTGTGGAGGGGCTACAATCGGCTTTCTTT. The gene calls are TRBV6-5 and TRBJ1-1, with D possibly matching TRBD1 (5 bases). The germline gives CDR1 MNHEY, CDR2 SVGAGI. This CDR3 is built from 14 residues. The germline V and J ends were trimmed by 6 bases and 11 bases, with 22 bases remaining between them.

The V and J genes are TRBV11-2 and TRBJ2-5; 14 bases map to TRBD2. In germline, CDR1 is SGHAT, CDR2 FQNNGV. The length of the CDR3 is 17 residues. Unmatched junction bases numbered 12, after V lost 7 bases and J lost 5 bases. CDR3 coding DNA: TGTGCCAGCACCCTATCGACTAGCGGGGGGGCCGGGGAGACCCAGTACTTC. Translated, it gives CASTLSTSGGAGETQYF.

This clone was counted only a few times. This chain uses TRBV4-1 with TRBJ1-1, with D unclear. The germline V and J ends were trimmed by 1 base and 4 bases, with 10 bases remaining between them. The CDR3 has 14 amino acids. In germline, CDR1 is MGHRA, CDR2 YSYEKL. In DNA, the CDR3 is TGCGCCAGCAGCCAAGGGGTAGGGATCACTGAAGCTTTCTTT. It codes for CASSQGVGITEAFF.

This rearrangement joins TRBV25-1 to TRBJ2-4, with D tentatively TRBD1 or TRBD2 (6 bases each). Trimming took off 2 bases at V and 7 bases at J, with 12 bases between the two ends. The length of the CDR3 is 14 residues. From germline, CDR1 is MGHDK and CDR2 SYGVNS. CDR3 amino acids: CASSEGGQGNIQYF. The CDR3 region has the DNA TGTGCCAGCAGTGAAGGAGGGCAGGGGAACATTCAGTACTTC.

V is TRBV7-2 and J is TRBJ1-5; D might be TRBD1 (5 bases). The CDR3 is 14 amino acids. V lost 3 bases to trimming and J lost 2 bases, with 8 bases between them. Germline CDR1 and CDR2: SGHTA and FQGNSA. This CDR3 is CASSLGQGNQPQHF. DNA for the CDR3: TGTGCCAGCAGCTTGGGGCAGGGCAATCAGCCCCAGCATTTT. The variable domain in full, with the rest retrieved from reference TRBV7-2 and TRBJ1-5, is GAGVSQSPSNKVTEKGKDVELRCDPISGHTALYWYRQSLGQGLEFLIYFQGNSAPDKSGLPSDRFSAERTGGSVSTLTIQRTQQEDSAVYLCASSLGQGNQPQHFGDGTRLSIL.

CDR3 nucleotides: TGTGCCAGCAGCCAAGAGATGGGAGCTAACTATGGCTACACCTTC. This translates into CASSQEMGANYGYTF. The gene calls are TRBV4-2 and TRBJ1-2, with D uncertain. Trimming cost V 0 bases and J 0 bases, with 8 bases left between them. The germline CDR1 and CDR2 sequences are LGHNA and YNFKEQ. CDR3 length equals 15 residues.

The chain employs TRBV6-5 and TRBJ1-5; 11 positions match TRBD1. Germline V gene data show CDR1 as MNHEY and CDR2 as SVGAGI. This CDR3 comprises 16 residues. V lost 4 bases and J lost 1; bases outside the gene matches: 3. Written as DNA, the CDR3 is TGTGCCAGCAGTTCCCGGACAGGGGGCAGCAATCAGCCCCAGCATTTT. It translates to CASSSRTGGSNQPQHF.

This chain connects TRBV11-2 to TRBJ1-1; D unclear. Per the germline V gene, CDR1 is SGHAT and CDR2 is FQNNGV. This CDR3 spans 14 amino acids. Between the trimmed V and J ends, which lost 5 bases and 2 bases, there was a span of 12 bases. CDR3 sequence reads: CASSGEPFNTEAFF. The CDR3 DNA sequence: TGTGCCAGCAGCGGAGAGCCTTTCAACACTGAAGCTTTCTTT.

The rearrangement uses TRBV18 and TRBJ2-1, with TRBD2 matching 12 bases. The V gene end was trimmed by 3 bases and the J gene end by 6 bases; junction bases not matched to a gene: 6. The CDR3 extends over 16 amino acids. Germline lookup yields CDR1 KGHSH and CDR2 LQKENI. The CDR3 DNA sequence: TGTGCCAGCTCACCTCCACTAGCGGGAGGAGGCAATGAGCAGTTCTTC. It translates to CASSPPLAGGGNEQFF. The variable domain in full, with the rest retrieved from reference TRBV18 and TRBJ2-1, is NAGVMQNPRHLVRRRGQEARLRCSPMKGHSHVYWYRQLPEEGLKFMVYLQKENIIDESGMPKERFSAEFPKEGPSILRIQQVVRGDSAAYFCASSPPLAGGGNEQFFGPGTRLTVL.

The rearrangement joins TRBV25-1 to TRBJ2-3; possible D gene TRBD2, 6 bases. The length of the CDR3 is 14 residues. V shed 8 bases and J shed 0 bases, with 12 bases lying between them. Per germline, CDR1 MGHDK and CDR2 SYGVNS. The CDR3 sequence: CASERRESTDTQYF. In DNA form, the CDR3 reads TGTGCCAGCGAAAGACGGGAGAGCACAGATACGCAGTATTTT.

This clone has just one count. The CDR3 DNA follows: TGTGCCAGCAGTTTAACGGAGGGGGGCGAGCAGTACTTC. Translating gives CASSLTEGGEQYF. The J gene is TRBJ2-7, the V gene TRBV6-6, with D perhaps matching TRBD1 or TRBD2 (6 bases each). The length of the CDR3 is 13 residues. V was trimmed by 4 bases and J by 6 bases, leaving 13 bases between them. Germline assignment: CDR1 MNHNY and CDR2 SVGAGI (reference sequence).

This clone was detected a few times. The CDR3 bases are TGTGCCAGCAGCCAGCTAGACAGGGGCTATGGCTACACCTTC. Protein product: CASSQLDRGYGYTF. V is TRBV3-1 (or the pseudogene TRBV3-2) and J is TRBJ1-2; 8 nucleotides match TRBD1. There are 14 residues in the CDR3. V was clipped by 3 bases and J by 4 bases; unmatched bases: 4. Looked up from germline, CDR1 is LGHDT and CDR2 is YNNKEL (reference sequence).

V gene TRBV28 combines with J gene TRBJ2-7; 8 bases fit TRBD2. The CDR3 length is 14 residues. V was clipped by 6 bases and J by 4 bases; unmatched bases: 8. CDR1 is MDHEN, CDR2 SYDVKM, per germline. CDR3 protein: CASRAGTSLYEQYF. The CDR3, as DNA: TGTGCCAGCAGAGCCGGGACTAGTCTATACGAGCAGTACTTC.

The V gene is TRBV23-1, the J gene TRBJ2-7; D is possibly TRBD2 (6 bases). TRBV23-1 counts as an open reading frame of uncertain function. This CDR3 region has 14 residues. Trimming pared 3 bases from V and 7 bases from J, leaving 16 bases between. The CDR3 loop is CASSQFVGGLEQYF. CDR3 DNA: TGCGCCAGCAGTCAGTTCGTGGGAGGTTTGGAGCAGTACTTC.

J is TRBJ1-1 and V is TRBV5-5; D possibly corresponds to TRBD1 (5 bases). The CDR3 has 14 residues. V was cut by 4 bases and J by 0 bases, with 10 bases left in between. Per germline, CDR1 SGHKS and CDR2 YYEKEE (reference sequence). CDR3 residues: CASSPRQMNTEAFF. The CDR3 DNA is TGTGCCAGCAGCCCTAGACAGATGAACACTGAAGCTTTCTTT.

This chain uses TRBV6-5 with TRBJ1-4; 10 positions match TRBD1. CDR3 length: 14 amino acids. The V and J ends lost 6 bases and 8 bases, in that order; junction bases with no gene match: 6. Germline-derived CDR1 and CDR2 are MNHEY and SVGAGI. The CDR3 here is CASRGGQGYEKLFF. The CDR3 DNA sequence: TGTGCCAGCAGGGGGGGACAGGGGTACGAAAAACTGTTTTTT.

The V call is TRBV4-1, the J call TRBJ2-1; a possible D gene is TRBD2 (5 bases). The V end was cut by 7 bases, the J end by 10 bases, with 17 bases between. The CDR3 loop spans 13 amino acids. Per germline, CDR1 MGHRA and CDR2 YSYEKL. CDR3 DNA sequence: TGCGCCAGCACCCCTCGCGGGTCCTCCGAGCAGTTCTTC. Protein product: CASTPRGSSEQFF.